This TCR beta chain was obtained from a study of response to subunit inactivated influenza vaccine. Only a few counts were recorded for this clonotype. With 4 bases clipped from V and 2 bases from J, the junction kept 8 bases outside the gene matches. The length of the CDR3 is 15 residues. The germline CDR1 and CDR2 sequences are SGHRS and YFSETQ. TCRdb recomputed calls from the RT-PCR reads with MiXCR, one row per CDR3 protein. The sample contains fewer than 550,000 distinct CDR3 sequences, about 25% of which appear only once. The TCR originated in a man aged 50 to 59 who received an inactivated influenza vaccine. The chain uses TRBV5-1 and TRBJ2-5; 7 nucleotides agree with TRBD1. The sample here was CD4+ T cells sorted from PBMCs, taken around 5 days after vaccination. CDR3 sequence reads: CASSPRQGRQETQYF. DNA of the CDR3: TGCGCCAGCAGCCCCAGACAGGGTAGACAAGAGACCCAGTACTTC.